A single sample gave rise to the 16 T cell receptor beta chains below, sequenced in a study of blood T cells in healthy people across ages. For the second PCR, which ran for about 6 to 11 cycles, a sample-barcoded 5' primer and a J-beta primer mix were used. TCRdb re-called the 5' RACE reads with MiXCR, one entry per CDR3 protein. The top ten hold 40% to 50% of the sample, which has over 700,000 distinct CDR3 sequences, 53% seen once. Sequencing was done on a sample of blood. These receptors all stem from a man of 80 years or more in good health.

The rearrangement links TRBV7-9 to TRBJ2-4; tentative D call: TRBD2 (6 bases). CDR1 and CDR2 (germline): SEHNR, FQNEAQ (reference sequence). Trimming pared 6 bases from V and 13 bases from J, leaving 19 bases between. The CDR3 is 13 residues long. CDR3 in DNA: TGTGCCAGCAGGGAGGGCTCCTACAATGAGCAGTACTTC. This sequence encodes CASREGSYNEQYF. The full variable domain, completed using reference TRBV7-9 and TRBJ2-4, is DTGVSQNPRHKITKRGQNVTFRCDPISEHNRLYWYRQTLGQGPEFLTYFQNEAQLEKSRLLSDRFSAERPKGSFSTLEIQRTEQGDSAMYLCASREGSYNEQYFGAGTRLSVL.

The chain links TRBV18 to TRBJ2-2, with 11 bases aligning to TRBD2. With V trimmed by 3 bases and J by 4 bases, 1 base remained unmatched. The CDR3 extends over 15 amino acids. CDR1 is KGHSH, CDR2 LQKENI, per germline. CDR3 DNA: TGTGCCAGCTCACCTCTAGCGGGAGGCACCGGGGAGCTGTTTTTT. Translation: CASSPLAGGTGELFF.

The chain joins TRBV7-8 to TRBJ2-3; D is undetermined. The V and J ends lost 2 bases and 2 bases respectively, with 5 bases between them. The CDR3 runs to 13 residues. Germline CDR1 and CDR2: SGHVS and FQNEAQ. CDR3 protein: CASSLLLTDTQYF. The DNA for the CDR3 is TGTGCCAGCAGCTTACTCCTCACAGATACGCAGTATTTT. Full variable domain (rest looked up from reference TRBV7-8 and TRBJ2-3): GAGVSQSPRYKVAKRGQDVALRCDPISGHVSLFWYQQALGQGPEFLTYFQNEAQLDKSGLPSDRFFAERPEGSVSTLKIQRTQQEDSAVYLCASSLLLTDTQYFGPGTRLTVL.

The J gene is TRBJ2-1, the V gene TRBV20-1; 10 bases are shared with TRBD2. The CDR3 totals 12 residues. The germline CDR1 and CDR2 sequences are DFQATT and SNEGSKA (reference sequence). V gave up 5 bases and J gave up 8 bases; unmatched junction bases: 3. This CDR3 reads CSAVGLADEQFF. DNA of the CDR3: TGCAGTGCTGTAGGACTAGCGGATGAGCAGTTCTTC.

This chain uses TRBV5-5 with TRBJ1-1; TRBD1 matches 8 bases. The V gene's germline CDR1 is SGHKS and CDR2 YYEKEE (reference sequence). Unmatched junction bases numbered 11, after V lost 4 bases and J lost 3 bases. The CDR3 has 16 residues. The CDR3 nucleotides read TGTGCCAGCAGCCCTGGGACAGGACGCGCCCACACTGAAGCTTTCTTT. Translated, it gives CASSPGTGRAHTEAFF.

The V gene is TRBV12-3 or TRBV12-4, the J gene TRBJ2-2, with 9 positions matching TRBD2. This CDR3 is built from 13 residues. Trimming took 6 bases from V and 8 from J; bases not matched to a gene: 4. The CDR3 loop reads CASSPGLAGELFF. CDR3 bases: TGTGCCAGCAGCCCGGGACTAGCTGGGGAGCTGTTTTTT.

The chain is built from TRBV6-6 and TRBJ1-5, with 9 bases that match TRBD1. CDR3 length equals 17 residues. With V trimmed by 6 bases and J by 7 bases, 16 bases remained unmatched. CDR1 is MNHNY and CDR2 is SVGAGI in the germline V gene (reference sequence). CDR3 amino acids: CASSPGTGTGSSQPQHF. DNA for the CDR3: TGTGCCAGCAGCCCCGGGACAGGGACCGGATCTAGCCAGCCCCAGCATTTT.

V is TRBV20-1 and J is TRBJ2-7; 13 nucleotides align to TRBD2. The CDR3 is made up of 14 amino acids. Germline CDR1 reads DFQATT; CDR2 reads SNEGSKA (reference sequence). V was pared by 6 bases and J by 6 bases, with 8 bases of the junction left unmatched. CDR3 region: CSAAGLAGAGEQYF. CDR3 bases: TGCAGTGCGGCTGGACTAGCGGGAGCCGGCGAGCAGTACTTC.

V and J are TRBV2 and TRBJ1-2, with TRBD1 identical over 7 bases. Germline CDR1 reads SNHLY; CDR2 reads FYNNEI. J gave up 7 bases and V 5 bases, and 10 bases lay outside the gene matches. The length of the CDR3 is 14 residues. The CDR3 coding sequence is TGTGCCAGCAGTCCCGGGAGGGGGCCTCTTGGCTACACCTTC. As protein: CASSPGRGPLGYTF.

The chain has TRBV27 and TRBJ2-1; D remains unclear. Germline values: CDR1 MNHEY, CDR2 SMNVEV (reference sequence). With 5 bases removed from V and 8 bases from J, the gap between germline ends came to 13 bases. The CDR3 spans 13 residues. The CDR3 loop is CASSILNGYEQFF. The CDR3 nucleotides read TGTGCCAGCAGTATCCTGAATGGCTATGAGCAGTTCTTC.

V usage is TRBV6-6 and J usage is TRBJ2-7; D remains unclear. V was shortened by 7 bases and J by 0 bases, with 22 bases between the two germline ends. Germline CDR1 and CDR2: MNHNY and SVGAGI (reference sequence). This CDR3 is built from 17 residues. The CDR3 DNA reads TGTGCCAGCATGGGTCGTGGGGTACCAGACATCTCCTACGAGCAGTACTTC. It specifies CASMGRGVPDISYEQYF.

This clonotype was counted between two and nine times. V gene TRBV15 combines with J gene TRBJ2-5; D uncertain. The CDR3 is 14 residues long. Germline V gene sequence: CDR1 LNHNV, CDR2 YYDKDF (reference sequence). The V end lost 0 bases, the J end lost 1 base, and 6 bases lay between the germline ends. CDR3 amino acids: CATSRDPGQETQYF. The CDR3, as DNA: TGTGCCACCAGCAGAGATCCGGGCCAAGAGACCCAGTACTTC.

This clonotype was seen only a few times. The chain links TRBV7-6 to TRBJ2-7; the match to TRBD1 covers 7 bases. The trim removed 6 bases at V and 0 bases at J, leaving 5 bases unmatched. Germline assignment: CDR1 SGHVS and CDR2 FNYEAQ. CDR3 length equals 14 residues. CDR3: CASRSGGNSYEQYF. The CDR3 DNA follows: TGTGCCAGCAGATCAGGGGGAAACTCCTACGAGCAGTACTTC.

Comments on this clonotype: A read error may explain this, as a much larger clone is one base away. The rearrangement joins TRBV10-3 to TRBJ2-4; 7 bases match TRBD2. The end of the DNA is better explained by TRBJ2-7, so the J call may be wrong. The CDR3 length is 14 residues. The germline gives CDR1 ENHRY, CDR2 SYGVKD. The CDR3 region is CAISDVTSPDEQYF. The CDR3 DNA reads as TGTGCCATCAGTGACGTGACTAGCCCCGACGAGCAGTACTTC.

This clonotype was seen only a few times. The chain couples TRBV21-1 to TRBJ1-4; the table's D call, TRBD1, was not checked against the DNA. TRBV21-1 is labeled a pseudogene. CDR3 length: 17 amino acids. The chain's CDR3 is CASSKNGLRDNDEKLFF. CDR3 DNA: TGTGCCAGCAGCAAAAACGGGCTCCGGGACAATGATGAAAAACTGTTTTTT.

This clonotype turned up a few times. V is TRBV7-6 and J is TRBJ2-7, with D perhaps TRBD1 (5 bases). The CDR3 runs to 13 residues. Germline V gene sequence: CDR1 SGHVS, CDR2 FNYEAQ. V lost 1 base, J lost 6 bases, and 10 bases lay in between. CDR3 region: CASSLGRAGEQYF. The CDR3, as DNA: TGTGCCAGCAGCTTAGGCAGGGCCGGCGAGCAGTACTTC.